This T cell receptor beta chain was identified in a study of T-cell reconstitution after alpha-beta-depleted transplantation in children. The CDR3 sequence is 15 residues long. CDR1 and CDR2 from the germline V gene are SGHRS and YFSETQ. This clonotype has at least ten counts. The junction departs from germline at one end; a sequencing error may be responsible. Using unique molecular identifiers, the investigators prepared the TCRbeta library. One entry per CDR3 protein, called by TCRdb with MiXCR from the PCR reads. The table has some 300,000 distinct CDR3 sequences, 9.5% to 13% seen once. This specimen consisted of PBMCs, obtained before TCRalphabeta/CD19-depleted stem cell transplant. This TCR derives from a boy younger than two with acute myeloid leukemia, due to receive a stem cell transplant. The chain links TRBV5-1 to TRBJ2-7; 7 nucleotides align to TRBD1. Written as DNA, the CDR3 is TGCGCCAGCAGCGGCGACAGGGCGCCCTCCCACGAGCAGTACTTC. This codes for CASSGDRAPSHEQYF. Complete variable domain (other parts from reference TRBV5-1 and TRBJ2-7): KAGVTQTPRYLIKTRGQQVTLSCSPISGHRSVSWYQQTPGQGLQFLFEYFSETQRNKGNFPGRFSGRQFSNSRSEMNVSTLELGDSALYLCASSGDRAPSHEQYFGPGTRLTVT.